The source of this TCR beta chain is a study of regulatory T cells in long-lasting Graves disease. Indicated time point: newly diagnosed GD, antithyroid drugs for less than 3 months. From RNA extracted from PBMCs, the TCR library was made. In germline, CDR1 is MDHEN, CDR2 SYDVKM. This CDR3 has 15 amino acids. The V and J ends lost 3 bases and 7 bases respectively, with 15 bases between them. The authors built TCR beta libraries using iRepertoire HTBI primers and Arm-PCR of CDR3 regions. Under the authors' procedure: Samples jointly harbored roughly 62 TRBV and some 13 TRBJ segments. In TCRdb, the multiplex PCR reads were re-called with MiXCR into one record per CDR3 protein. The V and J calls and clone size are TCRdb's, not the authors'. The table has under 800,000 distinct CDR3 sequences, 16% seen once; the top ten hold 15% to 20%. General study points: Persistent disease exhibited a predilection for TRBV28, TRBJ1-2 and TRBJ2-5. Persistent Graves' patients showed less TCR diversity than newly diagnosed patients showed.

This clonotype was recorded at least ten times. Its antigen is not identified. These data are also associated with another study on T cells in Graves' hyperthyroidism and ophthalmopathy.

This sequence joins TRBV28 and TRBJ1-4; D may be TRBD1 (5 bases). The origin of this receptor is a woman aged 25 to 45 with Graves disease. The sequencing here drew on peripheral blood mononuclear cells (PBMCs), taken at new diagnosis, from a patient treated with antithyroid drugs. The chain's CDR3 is CASSLSGGSFEKLFF. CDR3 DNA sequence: TGTGCCAGCAGTTTGTCCGGGGGAAGTTTTGAAAAACTGTTTTTT.